The 26 T cell receptor beta chains reported below all come from one sample, sequenced in a study of regulatory T cells in long-lasting Graves disease. Time point denoted: persistent/refractory GD, antithyroid drugs over 5 years with positive TRAb. From RNA extracted from PBMCs, the TCR library was made. With iRepertoire HTBI primers and Arm-PCR of CDR3 regions, TCR beta libraries were built. TCRdb recomputed calls from the multiplex PCR reads with MiXCR, one row per CDR3 protein. The sample lists around 450,000 distinct CDR3 sequences, roughly a fifth occurring once. Sequences were derived from peripheral blood mononuclear cells (PBMCs), sampled when the disease was refractory, from a patient treated with antithyroid drugs. The source of these receptors is a female donor with Graves disease.

The V call is TRBV6-1, the J call TRBJ1-1; the D gene is possibly TRBD1 (5 bases). Germline CDR1 and CDR2: MNHNS and SASEGT. V lost 7 bases to trimming and J lost 7 bases, with 16 bases between them. The CDR3 runs to 13 residues. The CDR3 DNA reads as TGTGCCAGCACTCCCGGGACGAGAGGTGAAGCTTTCTTT. It specifies CASTPGTRGEAFF.

This clonotype was picked up many times. V gene TRBV12-3 or TRBV12-4 combines with J gene TRBJ1-5; D uncertain. The CDR3 has 12 amino acids. V was trimmed by 1 base and J by 7 bases, leaving 5 bases between them. As DNA, the CDR3 is TGTGCCAGCAGTTTAGGACAACAGCCCCAGCATTTT. Amino acids: CASSLGQQPQHF.

The V gene is TRBV28, the J gene TRBJ2-1; possibly TRBD1 for D (6 bases). Germline V lookup: CDR1 MDHEN, CDR2 SYDVKM. The CDR3 loop spans 14 amino acids. The V end lost 4 bases, the J end lost 4 bases, and 11 bases lay between the germline ends. CDR3 region: CASSSKTGYNEQFF. CDR3 bases: TGTGCCAGCAGTTCAAAGACAGGATACAATGAGCAGTTCTTC.

This chain links TRBV29-1 with TRBJ1-1; D is unclear. Germline CDR1 is SQVTM and CDR2 is ANQGSEA. Trimming cost V 5 bases and J 4 bases, with 8 bases left between them. The CDR3 spans 11 residues. CDR3 bases: TGCAGCGTTTTGAAGAGCACTGAAGCTTTCTTT. Translating it yields CSVLKSTEAFF.

This clonotype was detected many times. The V and J genes are TRBV2 and TRBJ2-2; D unresolved. V was pared by 6 bases and J by 1 base, with 9 bases between. The CDR3 has 14 amino acids. Germline CDR1 is SNHLY and CDR2 is FYNNEI. The CDR3 coding sequence is TGTGCCAGCAGAGAGACGGGGAACACCGGGGAGCTGTTTTTT. Translating it yields CASRETGNTGELFF.

Only a few counts were recorded for this clonotype. A read error may account for a junction end that differs from germline. The chain employs TRBV30 and TRBJ2-5, with D perhaps assigned TRBD1 or TRBD2 (5 bases each). This CDR3 is 13 amino acids long. Germline V gene lookup returns CDR1 GTSNPN and CDR2 SVGIG (reference sequence). CDR3 bases: TGTGCCTGGAACTCCGGGTGGGAAGGGACCCGGGACTTC. Its protein is CAWNSGWEGTRDF.

The V call is TRBV20-1, the J call TRBJ2-2; 16 bases match TRBD2. Germline assignment: CDR1 DFQATT and CDR2 SNEGSKA (reference sequence). After removal of 4 bases from V and 7 bases from J, the junction contained 9 bases not matched to a gene. CDR3 length equals 17 residues. The CDR3 sequence: CSATSGLAGGFNGELFF. The CDR3 DNA is TGCAGTGCTACATCGGGACTAGCGGGGGGGTTTAACGGGGAGCTGTTTTTT.

This clonotype showed up many times. The genes are TRBV6-2 or TRBV6-3 and TRBJ2-5, with TRBD2 as a possible D gene (6 bases). The CDR3 contains 16 residues. Germline V lookup: CDR1 MNHEY, CDR2 SVGEGT. V was shortened by 4 bases and J by 4 bases, with 19 bases between the two germline ends. The chain's CDR3 is CASSLGDGRLRETQYF. The CDR3 coding sequence is TGTGCCAGCAGTTTGGGTGACGGGAGATTGAGAGAGACCCAGTACTTC.

This clonotype was recorded many times. V and J are TRBV7-4 and TRBJ2-5, with 9 bases that match TRBD2. The CDR3 runs to 16 residues. Germline V CDR1 and CDR2: SGHVT, SQSDAQ. The J segment lost 3 bases and the V segment lost 5 bases, leaving 10 bases of the junction unmatched. For the CDR3, the DNA is TGTGCCAGCAGCCCCCCTCTAGCGGGGTTAAAAGAGACCCAGTACTTC. Its protein is CASSPPLAGLKETQYF.

V usage is TRBV19 and J usage is TRBJ1-1; D is unclear. Trimming pared 1 base from V and 3 bases from J, leaving 15 bases between. Germline V gene data show CDR1 as LNHDA and CDR2 as SQIVND (reference sequence). This CDR3 spans 16 amino acids. The CDR3 DNA reads as TGTGCCAGTAGTATAGGTGGCAGGACCGCTCACACTGAAGCTTTCTTT. This encodes CASSIGGRTAHTEAFF.

The table lists this clonotype with many counts. The genes are TRBV28 and TRBJ1-5; D not resolved. This CDR3 is built from 16 residues. Germline CDR1 reads MDHEN; CDR2 reads SYDVKM. V lost 4 bases and J 5 bases, leaving 18 bases between the germline ends. The CDR3 DNA sequence: TGTGCCAGCAGTTACCCGAACACGGCCTCCGATCAGCCCCAGCATTTT. This codes for CASSYPNTASDQPQHF.

This clonotype showed up many times. The chain uses TRBV6-1 and TRBJ2-2, with D maybe TRBD2 (6 bases). The CDR3 runs to 14 residues. Between the trimmed V and J ends, which lost 8 bases and 6 bases, there was a span of 16 bases. Germline loops: CDR1 MNHNS, CDR2 SASEGT. CDR3 loop: CASGEGRDAGELFF. The CDR3, as DNA: TGTGCCAGCGGCGAGGGGCGGGACGCCGGGGAGCTGTTTTTT.

The chain couples TRBV12-3 or TRBV12-4 to TRBJ2-3, with no clear D. Between the trimmed V and J ends, which lost 6 bases and 6 bases, there was a span of 7 bases. CDR3 length: 11 amino acids. Here the CDR3 reads CASRWDDTQYF. CDR3 in DNA: TGTGCCAGCAGGTGGGATGATACGCAGTATTTT.

The V and J genes are TRBV7-9 and TRBJ2-4; D is unresolved. The CDR3 consists of 20 residues. In germline, CDR1 is SEHNR, CDR2 FQNEAQ (reference sequence). Trimming cost V 1 base and J 1 base, with 23 bases left between them. CDR3 in amino acids: CASSLVGLMDRWTAKNIQYF. Here the CDR3 DNA reads TGTGCCAGCAGCTTAGTGGGCCTGATGGACCGGTGGACCGCCAAAAACATTCAGTACTTC.

This clonotype was counted a few times. This may be a read error: a much more frequent sequence differs by one nucleotide. The chain carries TRBV6-1 and TRBJ2-5; D remains unclear. CDR1 and CDR2 (germline): MNHNS, SASEGT. The CDR3 has 16 amino acids. The CDR3: CACSLAQLGLGETQYF. The CDR3 DNA follows: TGTGCCTGCAGCTTAGCCCAACTGGGCCTTGGGGAGACCCAGTACTTC.

This clonotype was counted at least ten times. The chain has TRBV30 and TRBJ2-7; D uncertain. V was trimmed by 0 bases and J by 12 bases, leaving 15 bases between them. The CDR3 loop spans 12 amino acids. The germline gives CDR1 GTSNPN, CDR2 SVGIG (reference sequence). The CDR3 sequence is CAWSVSSFGWYF. The CDR3 coding sequence is TGTGCCTGGAGTGTATCCTCGTTTGGGTGGTACTTC.

This clonotype was found a few times. The rearrangement joins TRBV29-1 to TRBJ2-5; the D call may be TRBD1 or TRBD2 (5 bases each). The length of the CDR3 is 13 residues. The V gene lost 3 bases and the J gene lost 5 bases, with 13 bases spanning the gap. Germline V gene lookup returns CDR1 SQVTM and CDR2 ANQGSEA. In DNA, the CDR3 is TGCAGCGTTGAGAACGGGGCCGTGGAGACCCAGTACTTC. This sequence encodes CSVENGAVETQYF.

The chain couples TRBV6-2 or TRBV6-3 to TRBJ1-5, with 8 nucleotides matching TRBD1. V trimming: 2 bases; J trimming: 3 bases; junction bases outside the gene matches: 3. The CDR3 totals 15 residues. Per germline, CDR1 MNHEY and CDR2 SVGEGT. CDR3 DNA: TGTGCCAGCAGTTACAGGACAGGGAACAATCAGCCCCAGCATTTT. Protein product: CASSYRTGNNQPQHF.

This chain uses TRBV5-1 with TRBJ2-7, with 7 bases aligning to TRBD2. Germline CDR1 is SGHRS and CDR2 is YFSETQ. Germline trimming cut 0 bases from V and 5 bases from J; bases unmatched to any gene: 17. The CDR3 is 18 amino acids. Here the CDR3 reads CASSLVEPGWDYEDEQYF. CDR3 in DNA: TGCGCCAGCAGCTTGGTGGAACCAGGTTGGGACTATGAGGACGAGCAGTACTTC.

This clonotype was seen a few times. One end of the junction fails to match germline, which may point to a read error. The chain is built from TRBV4-3 and TRBJ2-7; possible D gene TRBD1, 6 bases. The CDR3 has 14 residues. CDR1 is LGHNA and CDR2 is YSLEER in the germline V gene. The CDR3 is CASSQDRSSYEQYF. Here the CDR3 DNA reads TGTGCCAGTAGCCAAGACAGGTCCTCCTACGAGCAGTACTTC.

The genes are TRBV29-1 and TRBJ2-3; a possible D gene is TRBD2 (5 bases). The CDR3 has 14 amino acids. Germline V CDR1 and CDR2: SQVTM, ANQGSEA. Trimming pared 7 bases from V and 2 bases from J, leaving 16 bases between. The chain's CDR3 is CSAEGRKDTDTQYF. DNA for the CDR3: TGCAGCGCCGAGGGCAGAAAAGACACAGATACGCAGTATTTT.

This clonotype was recorded at least ten times. V gene TRBV10-1 combines with J gene TRBJ1-5, with D perhaps TRBD1 (5 bases). Germline V gene sequence: CDR1 WNHNN, CDR2 SYGVQD (reference sequence). There are 13 residues in the CDR3. Trimming pared 1 base from V and 7 bases from J, leaving 8 bases between. Here the CDR3 DNA reads TGCGCCAGCAGTGAGTGGGGGATGCAGCCCCAGCATTTT. It codes for CASSEWGMQPQHF.

On this clonotype itself: One junction end does not reproduce the germline sequence, and a read error may be involved. The CDR3 sequence is CASTFLPGNIEAFF. In DNA form, the CDR3 reads TGTGCCAGCACTTTCCTCCCGGGGAACATTGAAGCTTTCTTT. The chain has TRBV6-1 and TRBJ1-1; D is undetermined. CDR1 MNHNS and CDR2 SASEGT come from the germline V gene. CDR3 length: 14 amino acids.

This clonotype showed up just a few times. The CDR3 DNA sequence: TGTGCCAGCAGTTACGACGCAACTAATGAAAAACTGTTTTTT. Protein: CASSYDATNEKLFF. V and J are TRBV6-5 and TRBJ1-4; the D is unclear. The V end lost 2 bases, the J end lost 0 bases, and 4 bases lay between the germline ends. CDR3 size: 14 residues. Germline values: CDR1 MNHEY, CDR2 SVGAGI.

Turning to this clonotype: Just one base apart from a much larger clone, this may be a read error. The CDR3 spells CASSPDSILFNEKLFF. In DNA form, the CDR3 reads TGTGCCAGCAGCCCGGACAGTATATTGTTTAATGAAAAACTGTTTTTT. The J gene is TRBJ1-4, the V gene TRBV7-2; weak D call: TRBD1 (6 bases). The CDR3 is 16 amino acids. V was clipped by 5 bases and J by 4 bases, with 17 bases between them. The germline V gene has CDR1 SGHTA and CDR2 FQGNSA.

The J gene is TRBJ2-2, the V gene TRBV10-1; the D gene is possibly TRBD1 (5 bases). Trimming shortened V by 0 bases and J by 6 bases, and 8 bases separated the two germline ends. The CDR3 totals 14 residues. CDR1 is WNHNN and CDR2 is SYGVQD in the germline V gene (reference sequence). The CDR3 loop reads CASSESGRAGELFF. The CDR3, as DNA: TGCGCCAGCAGTGAGTCGGGCAGGGCCGGGGAGCTGTTTTTT.